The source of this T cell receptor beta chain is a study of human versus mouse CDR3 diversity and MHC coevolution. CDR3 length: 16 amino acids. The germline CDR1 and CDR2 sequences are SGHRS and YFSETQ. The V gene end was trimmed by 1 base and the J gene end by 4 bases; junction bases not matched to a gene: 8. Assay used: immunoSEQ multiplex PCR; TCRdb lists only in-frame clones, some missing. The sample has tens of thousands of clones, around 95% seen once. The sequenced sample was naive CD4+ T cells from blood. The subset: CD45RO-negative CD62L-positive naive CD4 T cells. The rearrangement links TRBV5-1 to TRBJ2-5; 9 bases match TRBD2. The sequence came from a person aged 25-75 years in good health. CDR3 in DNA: TGCGCCAGCAGCTTGCAGCTAGCGGGGCGGGGAGAGACCCAGTACTTC. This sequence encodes CASSLQLAGRGETQYF.